The rows below give T cell receptor beta chains drawn from one sample of a study of response to subunit inactivated influenza vaccine. From the RT-PCR reads, TCRdb called clonotypes with MiXCR, one entry per CDR3 protein. The repertoire holds about 190,000 distinct CDR3 sequences, with under 15% as singletons. The sample here was CD8+ T cells sorted from PBMCs, taken 5 to 6 days after vaccination. The receptors were gathered from a middle-aged man who received an inactivated influenza vaccine. Both conserved end residues are part of each CDR3. The D gene is left open where the match is weak. Clone size is not always given. Where it is, it says once, few, many or a class for expanded clones.

d_call	j_call	clone_size	v_call	cdr3_aa	cdr3_nt
NA	TRBJ1-5	NA	TRBV12-3/TRBV12-4	CASSFGGSNQPQHF	TGTGCCAGCAGTTTCGGGGGTAGCAATCAGCCCCAGCATTTT
NA	TRBJ2-1	NA	TRBV20-1	CSALNSLERDYNEQFF	TGCAGTGCCCTTAATAGTCTTGAACGTGACTACAATGAGCAGTTCTTC
NA	TRBJ1-5	NA	TRBV20-1	CSARAWTRGFDQPQHF	TGCAGTGCTAGAGCTTGGACGAGGGGTTTTGATCAGCCCCAGCATTTT
NA	TRBJ2-2	few	TRBV7-9	CASSAHLGTTGELFF	TGTGCCAGCAGCGCCCATCTGGGAACCACCGGGGAGCTGTTTTTT
TRBD1	TRBJ2-1	few	TRBV3-1	CASSDRDRFYNEQFF	TGTGCCAGCAGCGACCGGGACAGGTTCTACAATGAGCAGTTCTTC
TRBD1	TRBJ1-2	NA	TRBV9	CASSALDREQGGYTF	TGTGCCAGCAGCGCCCTTGACAGGGAGCAGGGGGGCTACACCTTC
NA	TRBJ2-1	many	TRBV20-1	CSARGVGYNEQFF	TGCAGTGCTAGGGGAGTGGGATACAATGAGCAGTTCTTC
NA	TRBJ2-7	many	TRBV5-1	CASRIGAGALGEQYF	TGCGCCAGCAGAATCGGGGCGGGGGCCCTCGGCGAGCAGTACTTC
NA	TRBJ2-7	NA	TRBV20-1	CSARDLRGLSSYEQYF	TGCAGTGCTAGAGATCTGAGAGGCTTATCTTCCTACGAGCAGTACTTC
NA	TRBJ2-7	few	TRBV20-1	CSALSYEQYF	TGCAGTGCTTTGTCCTACGAGCAGTACTTC
TRBD2	TRBJ2-1	NA	TRBV7-2	CASSLDGGGNNEQFF	TGTGCCAGCAGCTTAGACGGGGGAGGGAACAATGAGCAGTTCTTC
TRBD1	TRBJ2-7	NA	TRBV4-3	CASSQVGTGPYEQYF	TGCGCCAGCAGCCAAGTTGGGACAGGACCCTACGAGCAGTACTTC
TRBD2	TRBJ2-1	few	TRBV10-3	CAIRETSGSYNEQFF	TGTGCCATCCGTGAGACTAGCGGGTCCTACAATGAGCAGTTCTTC
NA	TRBJ2-4	NA	TRBV10-3	CAISESIRRDIQYF	TGTGCCATCAGTGAGTCGATCCGCCGGGACATTCAGTACTTC
TRBD2	TRBJ2-1	few	TRBV6-2/TRBV6-3	CASRSLAGGIYNEQFF	TGTGCCAGCAGATCATTAGCGGGGGGTATCTACAATGAGCAGTTCTTC
TRBD1	TRBJ1-5	few	TRBV12-3/TRBV12-4	CASRQGYSNQPQHF	TGTGCCAGCAGACAGGGGTATAGCAATCAGCCCCAGCATTTT
NA	TRBJ2-1	NA	TRBV7-9	CASSLTSSNEQFF	TGTGCCAGCAGCTTGACTAGTTCCAATGAGCAGTTCTTC
NA	TRBJ2-7	few	TRBV20-1	CSATPAGLPYEQYF	TGCAGTGCAACACCTGCGGGACTCCCCTACGAGCAGTACTTC
TRBD1	TRBJ2-7	few	TRBV12-3/TRBV12-4	CASSLQRDRDEQYF	TGTGCCAGCAGTTTGCAACGGGACAGGGACGAGCAGTACTTC
TRBD1	TRBJ2-7	few	TRBV19	CASSMWAGGNEQYF	TGTGCCAGTAGTATGTGGGCAGGGGGCAACGAGCAGTACTTC
NA	TRBJ2-5	few	TRBV12-3/TRBV12-4	CASSLDARRETQYF	TGTGCCAGCAGTTTAGACGCACGTAGAGAGACCCAGTACTTC
NA	TRBJ2-5	few	TRBV3-1	CASSQGPGETQYF	TGTGCCAGCAGCCAAGGCCCGGGAGAGACCCAGTACTTC
TRBD1	TRBJ1-5	few	TRBV6-1	CASSQDREEVHQPQHF	TGTGCCAGCAGCCAGGACAGGGAGGAGGTTCATCAGCCCCAGCATTTT
TRBD2	TRBJ2-3	NA	TRBV9	CASSVSGGADTQYF	TGTGCCAGCAGCGTAAGCGGGGGCGCAGATACGCAGTATTTT
TRBD2	TRBJ2-7	many	TRBV28	CASSPLGTSGYEQYF	TGTGCCAGCAGCCCCCTCGGGACTAGCGGCTACGAGCAGTACTTC
TRBD1	TRBJ2-5	many	TRBV7-9	CASSHRDRAEKETQYF	TGTGCCAGCAGCCATCGGGACAGGGCAGAGAAAGAGACCCAGTACTTC
NA	TRBJ1-1	NA	TRBV9	CASSLGQYYTEAFF	TGTGCCAGCAGCCTTGGACAATATTACACTGAAGCTTTCTTT
NA	TRBJ2-7	NA	TRBV6-2/TRBV6-3	CASSVDTVYEQYF	TGTGCCAGCAGTGTGGACACTGTCTACGAGCAGTACTTC
NA	TRBJ2-1	NA	TRBV11-2	CASSLWGSNPYNEQFF	TGTGCCAGCAGCTTATGGGGGTCTAACCCCTACAATGAGCAGTTCTTC
NA	TRBJ2-5	few	TRBV29-1	CSVVYKDIQETQYF	TGCAGCGTTGTCTATAAGGACATTCAAGAGACCCAGTACTTC
TRBD1	TRBJ1-3	few	TRBV11-2	CASSLTGTGNTIYF	TGTGCCAGCAGCTTGACAGGGACTGGAAACACCATATATTTT
NA	TRBJ2-7	NA	TRBV28	CASRLVNSYEQYF	TGTGCCAGCAGATTAGTTAACTCCTACGAGCAGTACTTC
NA	TRBJ2-1	NA	TRBV6-5	CASSSLGVNEQFF	TGTGCCAGCAGTTCCCTGGGGGTCAATGAGCAGTTCTTC
NA	TRBJ1-2	NA	TRBV9	CASSVVSGAEGYTF	TGTGCCAGCAGCGTAGTTTCAGGGGCGGAAGGCTACACCTTC
TRBD2	TRBJ2-5	NA	TRBV4-3	CASSQLAGGLETQYF	TGCGCCAGCAGCCAACTAGCGGGGGGGCTAGAGACCCAGTACTTC
NA	TRBJ2-7	few	TRBV20-1	CSAVSSPAYEQYF	TGCAGTGCAGTATCGTCCCCCGCCTACGAGCAGTACTTC
NA	TRBJ2-2	few	TRBV4-3	CASSQEGGQRNTGELFF	TGCGCCAGCAGCCAAGAGGGAGGACAGAGGAACACCGGGGAGCTGTTTTTT
NA	TRBJ2-5	NA	TRBV7-9	CASSYPGTVQETQYF	TGTGCCAGCAGCTATCCTGGGACGGTACAAGAGACCCAGTACTTC
NA	TRBJ1-1	NA	TRBV4-2	CASSHLGWKDTEAFF	TGTGCCAGCAGCCACCTAGGTTGGAAGGACACTGAAGCTTTCTTT
NA	TRBJ2-1	many	TRBV5-1	CASADRGYNEQFF	TGCGCCAGCGCCGACCGTGGGTACAATGAGCAGTTCTTC
NA	TRBJ2-3	NA	TRBV5-1	CASSFTGRVDTQYF	TGCGCCAGCAGCTTTACAGGGCGGGTCGATACGCAGTATTTT
NA	TRBJ2-7	many	TRBV7-9	CASSFSPYEQYF	TGTGCCAGCAGTTTTTCCCCTTACGAGCAGTACTTC